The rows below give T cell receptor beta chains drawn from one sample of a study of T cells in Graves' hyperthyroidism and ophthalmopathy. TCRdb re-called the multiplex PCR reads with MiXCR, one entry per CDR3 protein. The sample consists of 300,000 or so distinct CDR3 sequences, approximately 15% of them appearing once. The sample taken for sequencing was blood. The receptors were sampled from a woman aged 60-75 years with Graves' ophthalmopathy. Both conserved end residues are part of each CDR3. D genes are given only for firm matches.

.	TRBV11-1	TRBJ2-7	CASSFGGVRYEQYF
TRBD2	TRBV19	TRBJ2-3	CASTRGSRADTQYF
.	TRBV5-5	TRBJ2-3	CASSFFGGTTDTQYF
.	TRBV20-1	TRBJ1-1	CSARGRTENTEAFF
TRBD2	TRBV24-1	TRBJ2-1	CATSDTSGGANEQFF
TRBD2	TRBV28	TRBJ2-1	CASSLWLAGNEQFF
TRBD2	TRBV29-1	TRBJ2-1	CSVRGLAGGYNEQFF
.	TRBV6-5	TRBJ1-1	CASGYPWPGTEAFF
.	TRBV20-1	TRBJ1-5	CSARLSGYSNQPQHF
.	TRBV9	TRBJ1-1	CASSVGADGLGTEAFF
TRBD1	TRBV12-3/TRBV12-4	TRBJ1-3	CASSPGPLTGAGYSGNTIYF
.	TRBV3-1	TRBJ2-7	CASSQNPGGVRSYEQYF
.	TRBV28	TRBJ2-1	CASSLGSFSSYNEQFF
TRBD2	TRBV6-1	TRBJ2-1	CASSSPGLAGVEQFF
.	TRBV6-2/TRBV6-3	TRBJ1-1	CASTLGSNTEAFF
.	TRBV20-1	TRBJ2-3	CSAPSQQRSTDTQYF
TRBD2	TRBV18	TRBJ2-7	CASSPPGTRTTYEQYF
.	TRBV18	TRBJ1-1	CASSPIKTNTEAFF
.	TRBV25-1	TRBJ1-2	CASSESRRFHGYTF
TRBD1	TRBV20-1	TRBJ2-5	CSAGGGNIETQYF
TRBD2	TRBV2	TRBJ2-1	CASSLGTSGYNEQFF
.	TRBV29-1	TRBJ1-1	CSVEVQLNTEAFF
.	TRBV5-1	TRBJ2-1	CASSLAYEQFF
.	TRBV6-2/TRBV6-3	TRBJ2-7	CASSYLSRYREGYEQYF
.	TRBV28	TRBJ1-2	CASRGNGQIYGYTF
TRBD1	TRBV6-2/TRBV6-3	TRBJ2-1	CASRDRPYNEQFF
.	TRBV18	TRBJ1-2	CASSPQGRNGYTF
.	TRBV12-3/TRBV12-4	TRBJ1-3	CASSPGFPGNTIYF
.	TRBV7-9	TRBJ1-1	CASGRTNTEAFF
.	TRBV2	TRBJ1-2	CASSGGSGRGYTF
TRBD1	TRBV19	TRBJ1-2	CASSILTGGRTGYTF
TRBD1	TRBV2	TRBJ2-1	CASITEGTGADNEQFF
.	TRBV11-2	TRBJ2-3	CASSLMTSSDTQYF
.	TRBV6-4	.	CASSYSSGFYEQYF
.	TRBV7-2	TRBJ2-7	CASSLPLGFSAEQYF
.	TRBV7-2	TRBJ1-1	CASSLIGGRVGAFF
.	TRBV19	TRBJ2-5	CASSREKGRLETQYF
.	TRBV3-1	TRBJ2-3	CASSQGGGFGTDTQYF
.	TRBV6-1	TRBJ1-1	CASSEGWTEAFF
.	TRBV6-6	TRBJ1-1	CASSYYGNTEAFF
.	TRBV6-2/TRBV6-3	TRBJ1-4	CASSYSGALEKLFF
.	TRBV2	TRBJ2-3	CASSLGQRDSTDTQYF
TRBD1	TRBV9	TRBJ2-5	CASSVATGTGPETQYF
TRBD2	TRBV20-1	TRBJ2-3	CSAWTSGRTDTQYF
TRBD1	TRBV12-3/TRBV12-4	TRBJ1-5	CASSLWTGGNQPQHF
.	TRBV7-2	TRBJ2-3	CASSLVRGALWTDTQYF
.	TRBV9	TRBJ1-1	CASSLGRSGDTEAFF
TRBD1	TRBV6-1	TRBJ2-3	CAATDRNTDTQYF
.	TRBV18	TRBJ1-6	CASSPVLSDLPLSLHF
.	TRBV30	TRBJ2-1	CAWSHGHDRFNEQFF
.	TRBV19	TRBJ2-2	CASSISRIGELFF
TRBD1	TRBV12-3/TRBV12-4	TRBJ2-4	CASSYRDRDIQYF
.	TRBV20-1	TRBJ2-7	CSARRGSNEQYF
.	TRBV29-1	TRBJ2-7	CSSEGSSSYEQYF
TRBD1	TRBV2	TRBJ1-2	CASTLVTGTNYGYTF